A single sample gave rise to the 15 T cell receptor beta chains below, sequenced in a study of radiotherapy plus CTLA-4 blockade in lung cancer. Generated by immunoSEQ multiplex PCR, the TCRdb table keeps only in-frame clones and is missing some. The sample lists roughly 30,000 clones; 75% to 85% were seen once. Sequences were derived from peripheral blood, sampled from a patient treated with radiotherapy plus ipilimumab. The receptors were gathered from a human donor with non-small cell lung cancer that progressed on radiotherapy plus ipilimumab.

V usage is TRBV7-9 and J usage is TRBJ2-7; TRBD2 might be the D (5 bases). Germline CDR1 is SEHNR and CDR2 is FQNEAQ (reference sequence). V was shortened by 2 bases and J by 5 bases, with 10 bases between the two germline ends. The CDR3 sequence is 13 residues long. The CDR3 DNA reads TGTGCCAGCAGCTTACCCCCTAGCCACGAGCAGTACTTC. Translation: CASSLPPSHEQYF.

The gene calls are TRBV19 and TRBJ1-2, with D uncertain. The CDR3 is 15 residues long. Germline values: CDR1 LNHDA, CDR2 SQIVND (reference sequence). V gave up 1 base and J gave up 2 bases, with 11 bases separating them. The CDR3 bases are TGTGCCAGTAGTATAGGGAGGACTACAAACTATGGCTACACCTTC. Its translation is CASSIGRTTNYGYTF.

In this sample, this clone turned up a few times. The chain couples TRBV2 to TRBJ1-5, with a weak D call TRBD1 (6 bases). The CDR3 has 14 amino acids. Germline CDR1 reads SNHLY; CDR2 reads FYNNEI. The V end was cut by 8 bases, the J end by 7 bases, with 18 bases between. CDR3 loop: CASGKQGAWQPQHF. The CDR3 nucleotides read TGTGCCAGCGGTAAACAGGGTGCATGGCAGCCCCAGCATTTT. Together with reference TRBV2 and TRBJ1-5, the CDR3 gives the full variable domain: EPEVTQTPSHQVTQMGQEVILRCVPISNHLYFYWYRQILGQKVEFLVSFYNNEISEKSEIFDDQFSVERPDGSNFTLKIRSTKLEDSAMYFCASGKQGAWQPQHFGDGTRLSIL.

The chain recombines TRBV28 with TRBJ1-2; tentative D call: TRBD1 (6 bases). The CDR3 sequence is 14 residues long. The ends were cut back, 2 bases at V and 3 bases at J, with 10 bases in the middle. Germline-derived CDR1 and CDR2 are MDHEN and SYDVKM. The CDR3 DNA follows: TGTGCCAGCAGTTTAGGACAGTTCGACTATGGCTACACCTTC. Translated, it gives CASSLGQFDYGYTF.

This chain connects TRBV29-1 to TRBJ2-2; 7 bases are shared with TRBD1. CDR1 is SQVTM, CDR2 ANQGSEA, per germline. The junction had 9 bases not matched to a gene; V was cut back by 7 bases and J by 4 bases. The CDR3 is 14 residues long. The CDR3 DNA reads as TGCAGCGCCTTGACAGGGTTGGGCACCGGGGAGCTGTTTTTT. It is translated as CSALTGLGTGELFF.

This clone has just a few counts. The V gene is TRBV5-6, the J gene TRBJ2-3; 7 bases align to TRBD1. Germline values: CDR1 SGHDT, CDR2 YYEEEE. With 3 bases clipped from V and 4 bases from J, the junction kept 5 bases outside the gene matches. The CDR3 runs to 14 residues. The CDR3 DNA is TGTGCCAGCAGCTGGAGCCAGGGGGCAGATACGCAGTATTTT. Translated, it gives CASSWSQGADTQYF.

This chain links TRBV7-8 with TRBJ2-7, with a possible D match to TRBD2 (6 bases). Germline lookup yields CDR1 SGHVS and CDR2 FQNEAQ. This CDR3 region has 16 residues. V dropped 5 bases and J dropped 6 bases, with 23 bases sitting between them. CDR3 coding DNA: TGTGCCAGCAGCGTCCCGGGACGGGAGATCGCTCCCGAGCAGTACTTC. Protein: CASSVPGREIAPEQYF.

The chain couples TRBV2 to TRBJ2-1; 13 bases align to TRBD2. The CDR3 extends over 13 amino acids. The J segment lost 9 bases and the V segment lost 9 bases, leaving 5 bases of the junction unmatched. Germline assignment: CDR1 SNHLY and CDR2 FYNNEI. DNA for the CDR3: TGTGCCAGTACTAGCGGGGGGGCCAGTGAGCAGTTCTTC. Translating gives CASTSGGASEQFF.

The CDR3 region has the DNA TGTGCCAGCAGCTTGGGCCCGGGGAGAGGCACTGAAGCTTTCTTT. Translation gives CASSLGPGRGTEAFF. The chain recombines TRBV7-3 with TRBJ1-1, with D uncertain. Deletions cut 3 bases from V and 4 bases from J, with 15 bases between. This CDR3 contains 15 residues. Germline V gene data show CDR1 as SGHTA and CDR2 as FQGTGA.

The chain carries TRBV7-6 and TRBJ1-1; D is ambiguous. Germline V gene lookup returns CDR1 SGHVS and CDR2 FNYEAQ. The CDR3 runs 14 residues. Trimming stripped 2 bases from V and 5 bases from J, with 12 bases between. CDR3 sequence (DNA): TGTGCCAGCAGCTTAAGGGCCGGACGGACTGAAGCTTTCTTT. Translated: CASSLRAGRTEAFF.

This clone was observed once. The V and J genes are TRBV7-2 and TRBJ1-1; D uncertain. The germline CDR1 and CDR2 sequences are SGHTA and FQGNSA. The V and J ends lost 0 bases and 2 bases respectively, with 7 bases between them. The CDR3 has 14 residues. The CDR3 nucleotides are TGTGCCAGCAGCTTAGCAGACCTAAACACTGAAGCTTTCTTT. Translated: CASSLADLNTEAFF.

On this clone: The sample carries other DNA sequences with the same CDR3. CDR3 amino acids: CASSVEGVGGQPQHF. As DNA, the CDR3 is TGTGCCAGCAGCGTAGAAGGCGTCGGGGGTCAGCCCCAGCATTTT. This chain links TRBV9 with TRBJ1-5, with a possible D match to TRBD1 (5 bases). This CDR3 region has 15 residues. Germline V lookup: CDR1 SGDLS, CDR2 YYNGEE. V was shortened by 0 bases and J by 6 bases, with 13 bases between the two germline ends.

The chain couples TRBV5-5 to TRBJ2-3; unclear D gene. CDR1 and CDR2 (germline): SGHKS, YYEKEE (reference sequence). The CDR3 has 14 amino acids. Trimming shortened V by 0 bases and J by 2 bases, and 7 bases separated the two germline ends. CDR3 bases: TGTGCCAGCAGCTTGGCCGGATTCACAGATACGCAGTATTTT. Translating it yields CASSLAGFTDTQYF.

The chain links TRBV29-1 to TRBJ2-5; possible D gene TRBD1, 5 bases. CDR3 size: 13 residues. V shed 8 bases and J shed 1 base, with 14 bases lying between them. The germline CDR1 and CDR2 sequences are SQVTM and ANQGSEA. The CDR3 loop reads CSLIQGSQETQYF. The DNA of the CDR3 is TGCAGCTTGATCCAGGGATCCCAAGAGACCCAGTACTTC.

J is TRBJ1-2 and V is TRBV29-1; 7 nucleotides match TRBD1. V lost 1 base to trimming and J lost 6 bases; unmatched junction nucleotides: 11. This CDR3 is 15 amino acids long. Germline values: CDR1 SQVTM, CDR2 ANQGSEA. The CDR3 region is CSVEAGAGGRHGYTF. The CDR3 DNA sequence: TGCAGCGTTGAAGCGGGGGCAGGGGGGCGTCATGGCTACACCTTC. Full variable domain (missing parts from reference TRBV29-1 and TRBJ1-2): SAVISQKPSRDICQRGTSLTIQCQVDSQVTMMFWYRQQPGQSLTLIATANQGSEATYESGFVIDKFPISRPNLTFSTLTVSNMSPEDSSIYLCSVEAGAGGRHGYTFGSGTRLTVV.